The sample holds a few counts of the clone carrying this TCR beta chain. Its antigen is unidentified. This sample was taken from a study of regulatory T cells in long-lasting Graves disease. Points from the study as a whole: Among persistent patients, a larger number of public clonotypes were shared (about 3,000) than among newly diagnosed patients (about 950).

As for time point: newly diagnosed GD, antithyroid drugs for less than 3 months. Making the TCR library involved RNA that had been extracted from PBMCs. According to the study, TCR beta libraries were built with iRepertoire HTBI primers and CDR3-region Arm-PCR. TCRdb used MiXCR to reprocess the multiplex PCR reads, holding one entry per CDR3 protein. Of approximately 440,000 distinct CDR3 sequences listed, roughly 16% are singletons. Trimming left V 3 bases short and J 0 bases short, with 17 bases between. The CDR3 covers 18 residues. Germline CDR1 and CDR2: SGHAT and FQNNGV. These data also formed part of another study, on T cells in Graves' hyperthyroidism and ophthalmopathy.

This specimen consisted of peripheral blood mononuclear cells (PBMCs), obtained at new diagnosis, from a patient treated with antithyroid drugs. The rearrangement uses TRBV11-2 and TRBJ2-2; D might be TRBD2 (6 bases). The source of this sequence is a middle-aged man with Graves disease. CDR3 DNA: TGTGCCAGCAGCTTCGGAGGGAGCTCTTCCGCGAACACCGGGGAGCTGTTTTTT. Translation gives CASSFGGSSSANTGELFF.